The sequence of this T cell receptor (beta chain) was determined in a study of blood T cell repertoires in COVID-19. Background on the study: PBMCs, B-cell-depleted T cells, or T cells were the source of the cDNA or gDNA that made up the material.

Clones were read by immunoSEQ multiplex PCR, and TCRdb kept only the in-frame ones, dropping some. The sample has about 140,000 clones; around nine tenths are singletons. The germline V and J ends were trimmed by 6 bases and 1 base, with 15 bases remaining between them. CDR1 and CDR2 (germline): GTSNPN, SVGIG (reference sequence). CDR3 length equals 14 residues. The chain couples TRBV30 to TRBJ1-2; maybe TRBD1 (5 bases). The TCR was taken from a woman aged 60-70 years with acute or convalescent COVID-19. Sequenced input: peripheral blood. The CDR3 sequence: CACSWGNSNYGYTF. CDR3 DNA sequence: TGTGCCTGTTCCTGGGGCAACAGTAACTATGGCTACACCTTC.